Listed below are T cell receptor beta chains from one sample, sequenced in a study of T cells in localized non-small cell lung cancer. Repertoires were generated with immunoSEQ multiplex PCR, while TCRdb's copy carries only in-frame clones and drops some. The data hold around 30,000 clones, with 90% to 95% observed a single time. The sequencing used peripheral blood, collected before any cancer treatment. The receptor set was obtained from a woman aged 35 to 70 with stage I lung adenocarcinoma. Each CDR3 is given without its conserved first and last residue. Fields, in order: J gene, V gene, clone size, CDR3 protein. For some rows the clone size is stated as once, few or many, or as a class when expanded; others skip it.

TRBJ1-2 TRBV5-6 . ASSPLSGRRTYGYT
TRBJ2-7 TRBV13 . ASRKVGIYEQY
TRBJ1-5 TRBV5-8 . ASSLYRGHNQPQH
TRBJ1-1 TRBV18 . ASSVGQGALNTEAF
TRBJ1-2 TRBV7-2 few ASSPGGQGALGYT
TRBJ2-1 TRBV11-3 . ASSRTGPYNEQF
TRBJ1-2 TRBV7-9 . ASSLLEVKSYGYT
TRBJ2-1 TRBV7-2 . ASSRLASSANEQF
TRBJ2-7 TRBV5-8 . ASSLIRYSGGAYEQY
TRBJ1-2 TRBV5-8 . ASSRGPFYGYT
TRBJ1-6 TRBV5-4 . ASSLERVRVNSPLH
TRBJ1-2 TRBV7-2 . ASSLGQGHYGYT
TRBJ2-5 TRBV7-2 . ASSPRNTGVQETQY
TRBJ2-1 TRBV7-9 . ASSPRVAANEQF
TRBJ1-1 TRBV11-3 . ASSLGSGEAF
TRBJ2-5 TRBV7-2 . ASSLGTGEETQY
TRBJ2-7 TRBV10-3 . AISPNRGEQY
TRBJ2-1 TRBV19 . ASSIILAVNNEQF
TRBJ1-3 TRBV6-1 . ASSSIRNSGNTIY
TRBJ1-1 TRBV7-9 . ASSLVGTGARMNTEAF
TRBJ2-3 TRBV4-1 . ASSQDGGAGDTQY
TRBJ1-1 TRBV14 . ASSPLRGSSALNTEAF
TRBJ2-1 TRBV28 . ASSQKRGEQF
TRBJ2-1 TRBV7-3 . ASSLGTRNEQF
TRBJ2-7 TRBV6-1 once ASNERQGTEQY
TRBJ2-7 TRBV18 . ASQPGLTYEQY
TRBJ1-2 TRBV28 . ASGLMGYGYT
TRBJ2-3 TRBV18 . ASSLFRQAAPTGSTDTQY
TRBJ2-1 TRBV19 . ASQGLAGGQKEQF
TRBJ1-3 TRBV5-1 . ASSLVSSGNTIY
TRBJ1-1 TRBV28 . ASSPRGNYMNTEAF
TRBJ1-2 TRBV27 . ASSRTGGDGYT
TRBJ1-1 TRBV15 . ATRGMETDRNTEAF